This TCR beta chain originates from a study of blood T cell repertoires in COVID-19. Background on the study: Acute and convalescent COVID-19 specimens originated in the United States, Italy and Spain. PBMCs, B-cell-depleted T cells, or T cells provided the cDNA or gDNA that made up the material.

The CDR3 length is 15 residues. Germline V CDR1 and CDR2: SGHTA, FQGTGA. V was pared by 5 bases and J by 8 bases, with 19 bases between. As originally analysed: Estimation of nucleated cell counts relied on the amplification of reference gene primers. Using immunoSEQ multiplex PCR, the repertoire was profiled, and TCRdb retains in-frame clones only, with some absent. V, J and clone size were drawn from that table, and D and trimming were deduced from the DNA. The sample holds approximately 170,000 clones, approximately 83% seen once. The sequence derives from a man between 65 and 85 years old with active or convalescent COVID-19. This chain uses TRBV7-3 with TRBJ2-1; weak D call: TRBD1 (7 bases). Sample: peripheral blood. The CDR3 spells CASSPQGGRGDEQFF. In DNA, the CDR3 is TGTGCCAGCAGCCCCCAGGGGGGAAGGGGCGATGAGCAGTTCTTC.